This TCR beta chain was retrieved from a study of radiotherapy plus CTLA-4 blockade in lung cancer. Study background: For 15% to 20% of patients, objective responses occurred, and approximately 31% had disease control. Findings of the study overall: Radiotherapy was combined with ipilimumab, and tumor-derived TCR clones then expanded in blood.

CDR1 and CDR2 from the germline V gene are MRHNA and SNTAGT. Trimming at V came to 7 bases and at J to 6 bases, leaving 7 bases not matched to a gene. The length of the CDR3 is 13 residues. A word on this clone: Its antigen remains unknown.

Assay: immunoSEQ multiplex PCR; the TCRdb copy retains only in-frame clones and omits some. The sample has about 19,000 clones, roughly 83% seen once; the top ten hold about a quarter. The rearrangement uses TRBV6-4 and TRBJ2-7; TRBD1 aligns across 9 bases. This sequence originates from a human donor with non-small cell lung cancer whose response to radiotherapy plus ipilimumab could not be evaluated. The source material was peripheral blood, sampled from a patient treated with radiotherapy plus ipilimumab. The CDR3 loop is CASTGTGRFEQYF. The CDR3 DNA reads as TGTGCCAGCACCGGGACAGGGCGGTTCGAGCAGTACTTC.